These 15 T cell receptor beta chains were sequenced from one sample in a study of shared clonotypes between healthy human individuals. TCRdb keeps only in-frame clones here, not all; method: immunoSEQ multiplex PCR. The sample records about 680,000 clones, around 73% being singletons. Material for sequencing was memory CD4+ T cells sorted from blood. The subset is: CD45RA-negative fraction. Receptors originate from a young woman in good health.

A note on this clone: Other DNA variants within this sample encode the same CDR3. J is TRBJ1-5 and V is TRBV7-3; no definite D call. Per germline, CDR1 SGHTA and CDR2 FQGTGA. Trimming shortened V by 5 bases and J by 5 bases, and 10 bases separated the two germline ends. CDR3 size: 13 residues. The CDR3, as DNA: TGTGCCAGCAGCCCCGGTCCCGATCAGCCCCAGCATTTT. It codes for CASSPGPDQPQHF.

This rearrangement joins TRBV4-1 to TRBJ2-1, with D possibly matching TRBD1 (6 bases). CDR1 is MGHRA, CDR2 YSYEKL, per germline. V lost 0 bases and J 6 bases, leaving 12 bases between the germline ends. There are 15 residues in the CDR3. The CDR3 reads CASSQDSGTINEQFF. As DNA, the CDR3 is TGCGCCAGCAGCCAAGATTCTGGGACAATCAATGAGCAGTTCTTC.

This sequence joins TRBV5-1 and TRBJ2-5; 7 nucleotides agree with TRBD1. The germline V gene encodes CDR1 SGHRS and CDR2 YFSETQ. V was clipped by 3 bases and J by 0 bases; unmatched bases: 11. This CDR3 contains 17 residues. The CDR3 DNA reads TGCGCCAGCAGCTCCCTAAACAGGGGCCTGTACCAAGAGACCCAGTACTTC. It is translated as CASSSLNRGLYQETQYF.

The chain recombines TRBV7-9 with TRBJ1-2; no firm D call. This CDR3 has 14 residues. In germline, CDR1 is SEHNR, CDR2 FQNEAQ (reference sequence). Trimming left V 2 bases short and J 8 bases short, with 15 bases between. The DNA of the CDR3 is TGTGCCAGCAGCTTAACGGCAGATAGAGGGGGCTACACCTTC. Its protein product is CASSLTADRGGYTF.

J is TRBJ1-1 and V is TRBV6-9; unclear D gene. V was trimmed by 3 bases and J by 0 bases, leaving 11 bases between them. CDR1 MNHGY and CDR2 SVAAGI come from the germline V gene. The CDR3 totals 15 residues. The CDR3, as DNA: TGTGCCAGCAGTTACGCGAATACCCTGAACACTGAAGCTTTCTTT. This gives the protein CASSYANTLNTEAFF.

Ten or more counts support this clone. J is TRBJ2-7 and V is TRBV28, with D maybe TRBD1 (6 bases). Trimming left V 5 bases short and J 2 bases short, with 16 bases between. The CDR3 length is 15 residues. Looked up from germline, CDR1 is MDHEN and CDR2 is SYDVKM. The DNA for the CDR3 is TGTGCCAGCAGTGGAAGGGGGATAACAGCCTACGAGCAGTACTTC. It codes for CASSGRGITAYEQYF. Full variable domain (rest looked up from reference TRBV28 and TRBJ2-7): DVKVTQSSRYLVKRTGEKVFLECVQDMDHENMFWYRQDPGLGLRLIYFSYDVKMKEKGDIPEGYSVSREKKERFSLILESASTNQTSMYLCASSGRGITAYEQYFGPGTRLTVT.

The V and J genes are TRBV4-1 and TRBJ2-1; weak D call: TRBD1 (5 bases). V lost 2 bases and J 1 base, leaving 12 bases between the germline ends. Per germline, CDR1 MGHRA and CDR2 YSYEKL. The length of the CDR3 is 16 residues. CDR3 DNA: TGCGCCAGCAGCCAACAGGGCCTAGTGTCCTACAATGAGCAGTTCTTC. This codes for CASSQQGLVSYNEQFF.

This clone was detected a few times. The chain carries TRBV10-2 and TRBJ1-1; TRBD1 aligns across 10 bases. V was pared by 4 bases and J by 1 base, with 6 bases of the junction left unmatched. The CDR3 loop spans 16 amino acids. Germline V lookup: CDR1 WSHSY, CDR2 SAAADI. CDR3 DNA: TGCGCCAGCAGTGTGACAGGGGGCGCGGGGAACACTGAAGCTTTCTTT. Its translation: CASSVTGGAGNTEAFF.

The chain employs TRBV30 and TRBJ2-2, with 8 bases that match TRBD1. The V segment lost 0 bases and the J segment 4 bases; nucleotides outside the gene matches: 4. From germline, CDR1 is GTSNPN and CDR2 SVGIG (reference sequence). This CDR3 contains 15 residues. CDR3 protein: CAWSVNTGGTGELFF. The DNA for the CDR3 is TGTGCCTGGAGTGTAAATACAGGGGGCACCGGGGAGCTGTTTTTT.

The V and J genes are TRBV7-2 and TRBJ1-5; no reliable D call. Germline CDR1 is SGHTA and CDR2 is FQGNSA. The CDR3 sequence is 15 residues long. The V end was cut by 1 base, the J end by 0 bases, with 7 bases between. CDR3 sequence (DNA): TGTGCCAGCAGCTTAGTAAGCTTTAGCAATCAGCCCCAGCATTTT. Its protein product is CASSLVSFSNQPQHF.

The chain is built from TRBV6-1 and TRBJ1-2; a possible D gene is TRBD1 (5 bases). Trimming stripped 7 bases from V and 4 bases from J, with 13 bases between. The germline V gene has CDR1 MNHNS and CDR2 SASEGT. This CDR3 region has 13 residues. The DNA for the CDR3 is TGTGCCAGCAATGAGGGGTACGGCTATGGCTACACCTTC. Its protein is CASNEGYGYGYTF.

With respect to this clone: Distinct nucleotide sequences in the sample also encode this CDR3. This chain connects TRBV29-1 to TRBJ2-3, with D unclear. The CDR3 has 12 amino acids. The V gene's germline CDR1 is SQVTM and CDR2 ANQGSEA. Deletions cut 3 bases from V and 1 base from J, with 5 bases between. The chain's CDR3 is CSVDKGTDTQYF. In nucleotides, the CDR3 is TGCAGCGTTGATAAGGGCACAGATACGCAGTATTTT.

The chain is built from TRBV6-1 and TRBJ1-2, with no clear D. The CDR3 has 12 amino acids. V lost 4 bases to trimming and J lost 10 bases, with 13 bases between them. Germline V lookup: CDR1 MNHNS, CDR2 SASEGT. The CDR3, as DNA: TGTGCCAGCAGTGTAGATGGGAGGACCTACACCTTC. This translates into CASSVDGRTYTF.

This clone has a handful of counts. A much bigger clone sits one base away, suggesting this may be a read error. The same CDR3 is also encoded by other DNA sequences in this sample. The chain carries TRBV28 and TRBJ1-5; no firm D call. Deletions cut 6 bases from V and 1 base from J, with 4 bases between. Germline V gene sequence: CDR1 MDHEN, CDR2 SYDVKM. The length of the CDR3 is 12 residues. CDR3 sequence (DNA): TGTGCCAGCAGGGGGAGCAATCAGCCCCAGCATTTT. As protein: CASRGSNQPQHF.

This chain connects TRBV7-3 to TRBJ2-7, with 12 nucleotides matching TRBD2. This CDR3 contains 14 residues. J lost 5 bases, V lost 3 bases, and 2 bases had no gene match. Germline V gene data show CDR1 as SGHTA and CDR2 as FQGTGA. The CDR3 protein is CASSLTSGRDEQYF. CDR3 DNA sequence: TGTGCCAGCAGCTTGACTAGCGGGAGAGACGAGCAGTACTTC.